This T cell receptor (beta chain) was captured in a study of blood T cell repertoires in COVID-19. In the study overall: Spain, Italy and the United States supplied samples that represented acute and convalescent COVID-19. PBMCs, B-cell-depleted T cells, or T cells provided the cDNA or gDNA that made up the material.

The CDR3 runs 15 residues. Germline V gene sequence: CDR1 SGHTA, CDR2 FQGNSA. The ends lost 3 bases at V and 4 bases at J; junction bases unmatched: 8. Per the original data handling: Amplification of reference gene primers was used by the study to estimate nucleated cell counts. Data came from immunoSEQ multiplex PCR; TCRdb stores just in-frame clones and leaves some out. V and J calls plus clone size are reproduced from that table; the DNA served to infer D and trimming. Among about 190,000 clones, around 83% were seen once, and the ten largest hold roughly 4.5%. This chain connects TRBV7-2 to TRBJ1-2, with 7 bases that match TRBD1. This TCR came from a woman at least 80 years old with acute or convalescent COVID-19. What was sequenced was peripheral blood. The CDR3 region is CASSFSASGGYGYTF. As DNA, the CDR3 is TGTGCCAGCAGCTTTTCCGCATCAGGGGGCTATGGCTACACCTTC.